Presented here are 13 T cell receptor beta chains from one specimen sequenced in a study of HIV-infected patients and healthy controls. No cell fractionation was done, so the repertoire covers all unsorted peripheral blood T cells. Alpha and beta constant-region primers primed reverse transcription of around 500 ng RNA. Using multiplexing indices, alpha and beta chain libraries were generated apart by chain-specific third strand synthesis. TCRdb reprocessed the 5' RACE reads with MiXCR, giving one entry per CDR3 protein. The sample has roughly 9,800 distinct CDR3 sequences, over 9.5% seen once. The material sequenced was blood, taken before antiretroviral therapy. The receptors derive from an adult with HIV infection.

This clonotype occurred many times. CDR3 DNA sequence: TGTGCCAGCAGCTTGTTCTACGAGCAGTACTTC. Its translation is CASSLFYEQYF. This chain links TRBV5-6 with TRBJ2-7; no clear D gene. The CDR3 loop spans 11 amino acids. V was shortened by 1 base and J by 3 bases, with 2 bases between the two germline ends. Per the germline V gene, CDR1 is SGHDT and CDR2 is YYEEEE.

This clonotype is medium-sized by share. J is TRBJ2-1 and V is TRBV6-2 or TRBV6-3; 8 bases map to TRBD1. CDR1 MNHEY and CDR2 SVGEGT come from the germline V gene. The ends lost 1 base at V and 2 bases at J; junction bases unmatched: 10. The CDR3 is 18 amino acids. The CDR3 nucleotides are TGTGCCAGCAGTTACTGGGACCCAGGGGGCGTACCCTACAATGAGCAGTTCTTC. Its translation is CASSYWDPGGVPYNEQFF.

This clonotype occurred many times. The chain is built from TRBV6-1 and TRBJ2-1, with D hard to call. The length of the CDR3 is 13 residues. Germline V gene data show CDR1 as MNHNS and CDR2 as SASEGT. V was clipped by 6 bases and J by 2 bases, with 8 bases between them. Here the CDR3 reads CASRDRAYNEQFF. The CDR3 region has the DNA TGTGCCAGCAGAGACCGGGCCTACAATGAGCAGTTCTTC.

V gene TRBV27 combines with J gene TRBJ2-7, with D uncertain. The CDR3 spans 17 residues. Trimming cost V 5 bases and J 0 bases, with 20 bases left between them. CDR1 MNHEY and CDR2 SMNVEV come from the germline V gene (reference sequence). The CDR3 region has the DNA TGTGCCAGCAGTCCGCTGTTTGGGCAGGAGAACTCCTACGAGCAGTACTTC. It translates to CASSPLFGQENSYEQYF.

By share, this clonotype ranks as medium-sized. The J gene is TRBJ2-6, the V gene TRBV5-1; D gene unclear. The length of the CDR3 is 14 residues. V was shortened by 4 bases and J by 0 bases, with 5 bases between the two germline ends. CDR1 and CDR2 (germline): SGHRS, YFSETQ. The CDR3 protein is CASSTSSGANVLTF. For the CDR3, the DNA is TGCGCCAGCAGCACGAGCTCTGGGGCCAACGTCCTGACTTTC.

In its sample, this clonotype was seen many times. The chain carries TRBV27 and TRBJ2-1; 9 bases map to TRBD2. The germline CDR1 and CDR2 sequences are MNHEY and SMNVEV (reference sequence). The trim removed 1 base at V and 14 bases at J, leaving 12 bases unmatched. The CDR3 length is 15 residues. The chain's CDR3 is CASSLYLGLREGEFF. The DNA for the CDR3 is TGTGCCAGCAGTTTATACTTGGGTTTGCGGGAGGGCGAGTTCTTC.

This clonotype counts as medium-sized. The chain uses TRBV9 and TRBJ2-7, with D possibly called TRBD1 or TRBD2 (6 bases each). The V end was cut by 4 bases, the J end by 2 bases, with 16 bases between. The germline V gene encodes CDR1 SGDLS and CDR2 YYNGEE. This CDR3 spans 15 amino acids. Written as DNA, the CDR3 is TGTGCCAGCAGCCCGGCGGAGGGGGGACCCTACGAGCAGTACTTC. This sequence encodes CASSPAEGGPYEQYF.

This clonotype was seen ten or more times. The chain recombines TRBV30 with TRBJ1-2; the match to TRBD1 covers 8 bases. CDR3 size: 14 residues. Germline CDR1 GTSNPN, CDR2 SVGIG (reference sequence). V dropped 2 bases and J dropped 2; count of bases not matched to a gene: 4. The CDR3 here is CAWSQGARNYGYTF. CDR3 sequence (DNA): TGTGCCTGGAGTCAGGGGGCGCGGAACTATGGCTACACCTTC.

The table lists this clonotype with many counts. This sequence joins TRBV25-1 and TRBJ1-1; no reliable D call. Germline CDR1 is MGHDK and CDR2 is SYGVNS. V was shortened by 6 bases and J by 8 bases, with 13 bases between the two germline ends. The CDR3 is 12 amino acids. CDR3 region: CASRLGLREAFF. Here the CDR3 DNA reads TGTGCCAGCAGACTCGGTCTTAGGGAAGCTTTCTTT.

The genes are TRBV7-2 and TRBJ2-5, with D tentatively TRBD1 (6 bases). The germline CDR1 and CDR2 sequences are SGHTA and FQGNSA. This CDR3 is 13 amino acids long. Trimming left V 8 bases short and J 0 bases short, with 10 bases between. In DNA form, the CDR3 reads TGTGCCAGCGAAAGGGGGTACCAAGAGACCCAGTACTTC. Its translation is CASERGYQETQYF.

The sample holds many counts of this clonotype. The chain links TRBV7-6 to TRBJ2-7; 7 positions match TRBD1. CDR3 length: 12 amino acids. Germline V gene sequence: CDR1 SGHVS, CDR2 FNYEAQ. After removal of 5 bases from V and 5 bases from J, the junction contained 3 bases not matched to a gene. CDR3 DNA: TGTGCCAGCAGCACGACAGGGCACGAGCAGTACTTC. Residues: CASSTTGHEQYF.

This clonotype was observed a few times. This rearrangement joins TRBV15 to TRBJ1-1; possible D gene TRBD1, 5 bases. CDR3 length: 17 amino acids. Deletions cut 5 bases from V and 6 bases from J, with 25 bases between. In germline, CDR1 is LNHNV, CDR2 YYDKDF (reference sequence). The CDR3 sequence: CATSEVKAQGNVAEAFF. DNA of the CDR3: TGTGCCACCAGCGAAGTAAAAGCCCAGGGTAACGTCGCTGAAGCTTTCTTT.

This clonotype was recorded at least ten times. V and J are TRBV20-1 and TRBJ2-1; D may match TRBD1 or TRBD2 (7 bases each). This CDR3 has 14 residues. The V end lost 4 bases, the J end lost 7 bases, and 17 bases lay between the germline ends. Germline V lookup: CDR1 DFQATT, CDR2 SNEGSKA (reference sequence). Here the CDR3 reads CSATRGGRGNEQFF. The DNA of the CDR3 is TGCAGTGCTACCAGGGGGGGCCGGGGAAATGAGCAGTTCTTC.